The entry below describes one T cell receptor beta chain. Which antigen it targets is not known. No base quality values were provided; no much bigger clone lies one nucleotide off. Healthy HIV-negative adults with no recently reported acute infections or vaccinations were included as donors. Every donor was a Caucasian adult residing in Nashville, Tennessee, USA. CD4+ T cells were enriched through magnetic negative selection, after which naive cells were positively selected on CD45RA and the remaining negative fraction served as the memory subset. Blood was collected by leukapheresis, and PBMCs were isolated by Ficoll-Histopaque density gradient centrifugation and then cryopreserved in liquid nitrogen vapor phase. Analytical flow cytometry was used to check the purity and quantity of each magnetically sorted T cell population. Each sorted fraction had its genomic DNA isolated and then quantified by UV absorbance on a Nanodrop 2000c.

Taken from the germline V gene, the CDR1 and CDR2 loops are SNHLY and FYNNEI. Including cysteine and phenylalanine, the CDR3 has 12 amino acids. Only CDR3 DNA remains: 36 bases, in frame from the first base. From V the trimming removes 4 bases and from J it removes 10 bases, while the gene matches leave 5 bases of the junction unaccounted for. The data were obtained in a study of shared clonotypes between healthy human individuals (dated by TCRdb to 2018 to 2020). For context, the study as a whole: The cohort comprised two women and a few men aged 18 to 49 years. For each donor, CD4 naive and CD4 memory were each run on three plates, CD8 naive on two plates, and CD8 memory on one plate. To estimate repertoire size and how much clonotype sharing occurs between individuals, the study deeply sequenced the blood TCR repertoires of several healthy adults. Different laboratories and diverse techniques were used to prepare libraries and sequence TCR repertoires, to increase sequencing depth and limit assay-specific biases. Between about 0.9 and 10 billion PBMCs per donor were obtained by leukapheresis.

TCR CDR3 regions were amplified from genomic DNA by multiplex PCR using the deep immunoSEQ assay. Extracted genomic DNA from each cell subset was distributed evenly across all wells of several immunoSEQ 96-well plates, and each plate was treated as a replicate. For sorted subsets, 200 ng of genomic DNA, equivalent to roughly 33,000 T cell genomes, went into each replicate PCR. Purified libraries were measured with a Qubit 3.0 fluorometer, size-checked on a Bioanalyzer 2100, and measured again with the KAPA Library Quantification kit. Each immunoSEQ 96-well plate was sequenced on its own single-read 150-cycle Illumina NextSeq 550 flow cell. As for how the authors treated the data: Because the immunoSEQ output held only junctional sequences and lacked quality scores, the filtering could not match the filtering applied to full-length reads. Sequences were annotated with PyIR, a Python wrapper for IgBLAST v1.9, using IMGT germline references to assign V/J genes and CDR3. Reads with weak V/J assignments (E-value above 1e-6), missing CDR3, stop codons, out-of-frame junctions, or ambiguous translated residues were removed. V3J clonotypes were defined as sequences sharing an identical inferred V gene, J gene, and CDR3 amino acid sequence. The percentage overlap between two repertoires was calculated by dividing the number of shared unique clonotypes by the size of the smaller repertoire. RTK rarefaction, the Chao1 estimator, and Recon v2.1 estimates of unobserved clonotypes were used to assess repertoire richness. Generation probabilities were computed with OLGA for all TCRbeta clonotypes obtained by the gDNA method from a handful of donors. The source is immuneACCESS, and TCRdb retained only in-frame sequences with V and J called. Part of the clones is not carried over; for the studies checked, unresolved V genes explain less than half of this, and the remainder is unexplained. That table supplies the V and J calls and clone size; D and trimming were determined from the DNA. The sample table holds around 750,000 clones, of which approximately 74% were seen once. Over 1.5% of the sample goes to the ten largest clones.

General conclusions and limits of the study: The small number of donors limited the genetic and exposure-history diversity represented. Roughly 5.2% of naive CD4, approximately 3.7% of naive CD8, approximately 2.2% of memory CD4, and about 0.4% of memory CD8 clonotypes were shared across a few donors. Rarefaction of sorted-subset datasets indicated incomplete sequencing despite the large sequencing depth. Only blood was sampled, and tissue TCR repertoires likely differ from those in blood. Based on pairwise subsampling, the degree of clonotype sharing among donors was expected to be affected by sequencing depth. Larger estimated clonotype richness was generally found for naive subsets than for memory subsets. Compared with non-shared clonotypes, clonotypes shared by all four sorted-subset donors had higher generation probabilities.

Sequenced input: memory CD4+ T cells sorted from blood. The cell subset or site label of this sample denotes: CD45RA-negative fraction. The rearranged chain carries TRBV2 and TRBJ2-3; TRBD2 aligns with 7 central bases. The receptor was derived from a woman in her twenties or thirties in good health. The CDR3: CASSGTAGAQYF. The bases read TGTGCCAGCAGTGGGACGGCGGGGGCGCAGTATTTT.